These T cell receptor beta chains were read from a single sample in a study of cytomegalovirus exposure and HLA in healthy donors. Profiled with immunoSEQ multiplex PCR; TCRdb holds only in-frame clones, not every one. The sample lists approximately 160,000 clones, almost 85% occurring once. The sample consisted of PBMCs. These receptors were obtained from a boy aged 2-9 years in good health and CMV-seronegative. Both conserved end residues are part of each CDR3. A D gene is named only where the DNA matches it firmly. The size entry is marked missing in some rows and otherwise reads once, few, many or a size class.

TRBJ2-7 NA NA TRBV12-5 CASGFSTAKTSYEQYF TGTGCTAGTGGTTTTTCGACAGCAAAGACCTCCTACGAGCAGTACTTC
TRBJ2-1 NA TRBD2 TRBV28 CASSLPGGRALYNEQFF TGTGCCAGCAGTCTCCCTGGCGGGAGGGCCTTGTACAATGAGCAGTTCTTC
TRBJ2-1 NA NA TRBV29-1 CSVLRGPRNEQFF TGCAGCGTTCTAAGAGGGCCTCGGAATGAGCAGTTCTTC
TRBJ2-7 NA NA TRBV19 CASTPGVGYEQYF TGTGCCAGTACCCCAGGGGTCGGCTACGAGCAGTACTTC
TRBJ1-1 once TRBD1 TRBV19 CASSSPGQLNTEAFF TGTGCCAGTAGTTCCCCGGGACAGTTGAACACTGAAGCTTTCTTT
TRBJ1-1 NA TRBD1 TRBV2 CASSPLGQANTEAFF TGTGCCAGCAGTCCCCTTGGACAGGCCAACACTGAAGCTTTCTTT
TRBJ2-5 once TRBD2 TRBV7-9 CASSLVSTGGQETQYF TGTGCCAGCAGCTTAGTGTCGACGGGAGGGCAAGAGACCCAGTACTTC
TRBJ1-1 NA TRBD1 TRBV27 CASSLSGTGRTEAFF TGTGCCAGCAGTTTATCCGGGACAGGGAGAACTGAAGCTTTCTTT
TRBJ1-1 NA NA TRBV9 CASSPTSTANTEAFF TGTGCCAGCAGCCCCACCTCGACAGCGAACACTGAAGCTTTCTTT
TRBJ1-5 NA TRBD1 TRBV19 CASSIGTENQPQHF TGTGCCAGTAGTATCGGGACAGAAAATCAGCCCCAGCATTTT
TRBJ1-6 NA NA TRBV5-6 CASSSVGTRSPLHF TGTGCCAGCAGCTCCGTCGGGACTCGATCACCCCTCCACTTT
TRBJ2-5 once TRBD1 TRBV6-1 CASINPGTGLETQYF TGTGCCAGCATAAACCCCGGGACAGGGTTAGAGACCCAGTACTTC
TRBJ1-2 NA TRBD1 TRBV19 CASSTTRRGVYGYTF TGTGCCAGTAGTACCACTCGCAGGGGGGTCTATGGCTACACCTTC
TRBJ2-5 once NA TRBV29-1 CSTATSQYETQYF TGCAGTACCGCAACTAGTCAATATGAGACCCAGTACTTC
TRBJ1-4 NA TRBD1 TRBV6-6 CASSYRGQGSKLFF TGTGCCAGCAGTTACCGGGGACAGGGGAGTAAACTGTTTTTT
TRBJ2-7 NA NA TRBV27 CASSLAVHHEQYF TGTGCCAGCAGTTTGGCGGTCCACCACGAGCAGTACTTC
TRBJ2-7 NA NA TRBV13 CASSLGTRTPLNEQYF TGTGCCAGCAGCTTAGGGACCCGGACTCCCCTTAACGAGCAGTACTTC
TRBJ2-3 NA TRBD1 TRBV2 CASSPGQVSDTQYF TGTGCCAGCAGCCCGGGACAGGTATCAGATACGCAGTATTTT
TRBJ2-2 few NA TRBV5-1 CASSPLGGLNTGELFF TGCGCCAGCAGCCCCCTTGGGGGCCTGAACACCGGGGAGCTGTTTTTT
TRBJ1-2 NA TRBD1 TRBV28 CASSLEGASYGYTF TGTGCCAGCAGTTTGGAGGGGGCGAGCTATGGCTACACCTTC
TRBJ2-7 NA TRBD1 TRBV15 CATSSWDRADIYEQYF TGTGCCACCAGCAGCTGGGACAGGGCGGACATATACGAGCAGTACTTC
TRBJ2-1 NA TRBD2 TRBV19 CASSIASGRHNEQFF TGTGCCAGTAGTATTGCTAGCGGGAGACACAATGAGCAGTTCTTC
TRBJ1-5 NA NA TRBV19 CASSTQTGISNQPQHF TGTGCCAGTAGTACACAGACAGGTATCAGCAATCAGCCCCAGCATTTT
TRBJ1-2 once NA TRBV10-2 CASSESAAINYGYTF TGCGCCAGCAGTGAGTCCGCAGCGATTAACTATGGCTACACCTTC
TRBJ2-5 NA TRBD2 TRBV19 CASSQAGGETQYF TGTGCCAGTAGTCAAGCGGGAGGAGAGACCCAGTACTTC
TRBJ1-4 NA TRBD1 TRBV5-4 CASSLTTDRGKEKLFF TGTGCCAGCAGCTTGACAACGGACAGGGGAAAGGAAAAACTGTTTTTT
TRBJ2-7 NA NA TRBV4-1 CASRDAGEQYF TGCGCCAGCAGGGATGCAGGGGAGCAGTACTTC
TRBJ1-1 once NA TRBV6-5 CASRLLTRGGAEAFF TGTGCCAGCAGACTACTTACAAGGGGGGGGGCTGAAGCTTTCTTT
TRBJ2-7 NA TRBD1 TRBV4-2 CASSRDRTTYEQYF TGTGCCAGCAGCCGGGACAGGACTACCTACGAGCAGTACTTC
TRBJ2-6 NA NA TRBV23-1 CASSQSRPDSKLLGANVLTF TGCGCCAGCAGTCAATCTCGCCCGGACAGTAAGTTGTTGGGGGCCAACGTCCTGACTTTC
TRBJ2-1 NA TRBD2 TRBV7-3 CASSFGTSGYNEQFF TGTGCCAGCAGCTTCGGGACTAGCGGGTACAATGAGCAGTTCTTC
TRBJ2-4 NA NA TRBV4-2 CASSQDRGQRSYF TGTGCCAGCAGCCAAGATCGCGGACAACGGTCGTACTTC
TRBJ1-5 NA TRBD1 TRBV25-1 CASSAAGTGGRNQPQHF TGTGCCAGCAGTGCAGCCGGGACAGGGGGACGCAATCAGCCCCAGCATTTT
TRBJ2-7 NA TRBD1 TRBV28 CASKRDRTNSYEQYF TGTGCCAGCAAACGGGACAGGACCAACTCCTACGAGCAGTACTTC
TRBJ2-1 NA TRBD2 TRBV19 CASMPGLASNEQFF TGTGCCAGTATGCCGGGACTAGCCTCCAATGAGCAGTTCTTC
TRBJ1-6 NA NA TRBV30 CAWDDRNNSPLHF TGTGCCTGGGATGACAGGAATAATTCACCCCTCCACTTT
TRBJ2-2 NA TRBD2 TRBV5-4 CASSSSGGLTGELFF TGTGCCAGCAGCTCTAGCGGAGGGTTAACCGGGGAGCTGTTTTTT
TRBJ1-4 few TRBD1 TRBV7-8 CASSLVTGEKLFF TGTGCCAGCAGCTTAGTGACAGGGGAAAAACTGTTTTTT
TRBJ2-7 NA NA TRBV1 CTSSQDGLAGEHEQYF TGCACCAGCAGCCAAGATGGACTAGCGGGAGAGCACGAGCAGTACTTC
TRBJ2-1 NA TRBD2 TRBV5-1 CASSLAGDVSYNEQFF TGCGCCAGCAGCCTAGCGGGAGATGTCTCCTACAATGAGCAGTTCTTC
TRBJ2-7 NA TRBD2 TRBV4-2 CASSQDSSGRAYEQYF TGTGCCAGCAGCCAAGATTCTAGCGGGAGGGCCTACGAGCAGTACTTC
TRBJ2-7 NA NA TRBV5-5 CASSLFGQGIDEQYF TGTGCCAGCAGCTTGTTCGGCCAGGGGATCGACGAGCAGTACTTC
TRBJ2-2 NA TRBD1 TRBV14 CASSRKQGASGELFF TGTGCCAGCAGCCGAAAACAGGGGGCGAGCGGGGAGCTGTTTTTT
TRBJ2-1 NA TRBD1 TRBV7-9 CASSARDRGNEQFF TGTGCCAGCAGCGCCCGGGACAGGGGAAATGAGCAGTTCTTC
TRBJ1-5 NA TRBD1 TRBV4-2 CASSQIGGFNQPQHF TGTGCCAGCAGCCAGATAGGGGGCTTTAATCAGCCCCAGCATTTT
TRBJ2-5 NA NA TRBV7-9 CASSSGQQETQYF TGTGCCAGCAGCTCAGGACAGCAAGAGACCCAGTACTTC
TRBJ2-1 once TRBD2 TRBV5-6 CASSLLAGEGEQFF TGTGCCAGCAGCTTACTAGCGGGAGAGGGCGAGCAGTTCTTC
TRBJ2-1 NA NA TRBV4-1 CASSQDEGTSSYNEQFF TGCGCCAGCAGCCAAGATGAGGGCACCAGCTCCTACAATGAGCAGTTCTTC
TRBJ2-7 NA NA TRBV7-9 CASSFGLRGSPLEQYF TGTGCCAGCAGCTTTGGGCTACGTGGGAGTCCTCTCGAGCAGTACTTC
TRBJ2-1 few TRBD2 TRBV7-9 CASSPTSGRYNEQFF TGTGCCAGCAGCCCTACTAGCGGGAGGTACAATGAGCAGTTCTTC
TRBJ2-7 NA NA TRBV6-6 CASSYSSAEYEQYF TGTGCCAGCAGTTACTCTTCGGCGGAATACGAGCAGTACTTC
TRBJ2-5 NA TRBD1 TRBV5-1 CASSLFRGETQYF TGCGCCAGCAGCTTGTTCAGGGGGGAGACCCAGTACTTC
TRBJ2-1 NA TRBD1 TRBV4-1 CASSQDRIGQEWYNEQFF TGCGCCAGCAGCCAAGACAGGATAGGACAGGAGTGGTACAATGAGCAGTTCTTC
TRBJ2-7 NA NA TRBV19 CASSILQSRVTYHSSYEQYF TGTGCCAGTAGTATATTACAGAGCCGAGTGACCTACCATAGCTCCTACGAGCAGTACTTC
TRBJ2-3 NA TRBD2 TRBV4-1 CASSRTGGSTDTQYF TGCGCCAGCAGCCGAACGGGAGGGAGCACAGATACGCAGTATTTT
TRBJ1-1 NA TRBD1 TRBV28 CASSLTGANAFF TGTGCCAGCAGTTTGACAGGGGCGAACGCTTTCTTT
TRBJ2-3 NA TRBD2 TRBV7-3 CASSLTWEGADTQYF TGTGCCAGCAGCTTGACGTGGGAGGGTGCAGATACGCAGTATTTT